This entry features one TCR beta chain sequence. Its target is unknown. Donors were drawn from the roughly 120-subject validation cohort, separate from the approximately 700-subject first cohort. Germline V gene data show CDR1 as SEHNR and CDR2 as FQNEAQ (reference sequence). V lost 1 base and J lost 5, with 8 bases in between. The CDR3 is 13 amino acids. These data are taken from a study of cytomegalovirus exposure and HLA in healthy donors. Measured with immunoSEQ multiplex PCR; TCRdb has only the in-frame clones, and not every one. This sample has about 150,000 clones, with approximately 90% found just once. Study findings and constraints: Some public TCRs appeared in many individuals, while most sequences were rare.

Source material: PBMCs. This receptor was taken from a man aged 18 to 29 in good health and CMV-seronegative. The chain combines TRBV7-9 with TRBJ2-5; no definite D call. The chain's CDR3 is CASSLDNGETQYF. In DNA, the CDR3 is TGTGCCAGCAGCTTAGACAACGGGGAGACCCAGTACTTC.